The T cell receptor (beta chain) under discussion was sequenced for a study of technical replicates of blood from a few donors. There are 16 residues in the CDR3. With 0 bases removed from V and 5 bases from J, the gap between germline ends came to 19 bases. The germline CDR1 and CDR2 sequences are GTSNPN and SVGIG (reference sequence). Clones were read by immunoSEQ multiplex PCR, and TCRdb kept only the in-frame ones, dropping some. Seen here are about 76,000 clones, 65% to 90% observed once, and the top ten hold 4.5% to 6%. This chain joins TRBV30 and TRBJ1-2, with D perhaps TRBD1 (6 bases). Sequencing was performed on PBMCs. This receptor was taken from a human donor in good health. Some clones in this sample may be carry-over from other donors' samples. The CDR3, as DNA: TGTGCCTGGAGTGTAAAGGGACAACTCACCATTTATGGCTACACCTTC. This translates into CAWSVKGQLTIYGYTF.